The clone carrying this T cell receptor beta chain was seen a few times. Its specificity is unknown. This entry is derived from a study of blood T cells in healthy people across ages. Points from the study as a whole: Significant beta diversity loss was already apparent by age roughly 38, declining roughly linearly. It was held that diversity estimates obtained from one million T cells represented underestimates.

Germline assignment: CDR1 SQVTM and CDR2 ANQGSEA. The CDR3 covers 13 residues. V lost 7 bases, J lost 10 bases, and 10 bases stayed unmatched. Donors were systemically healthy Caucasian individuals from Russia aged about 6 to 90 years. With a J-beta primer mix and a sample-barcoded 5' primer, a second PCR ran about 7 to 12 cycles. Researchers report that a template-switch adaptor with 12 random nucleotides tagged each cDNA molecule. A single record per CDR3 protein comes from TCRdb applying MiXCR to the 5' RACE reads. Counted here are about 970,000 distinct CDR3 sequences, just over 50% occurring once; the ten biggest clones make up 20% to 25%.

The sequencing input was blood. The chain combines TRBV29-1 with TRBJ1-6; 7 bases fit TRBD1. This receptor was identified in a woman in her sixties or seventies in good health. The CDR3 region has the DNA TGCAGCGCAAAAGACAGGGCGGGGTCACCCCTCCACTTT. Its protein product is CSAKDRAGSPLHF.